A selection of T cell receptor beta chains follows, all from one sample in a study of T-cell memory formation after mild COVID-19. TCRdb re-called the 5' RACE reads with MiXCR, one entry per CDR3 protein. Of over 300,000 distinct CDR3 sequences in the sample, 20% were seen once. Sequencing input: PBMCs or a T cell subset sorted from them (not recorded which). The receptors come from a man between 18 and 35 years old who had mild COVID-19 (a few samples of this study predate the infection). Cell type and time point are not known. The CDR3 runs from the conserved cysteine through the conserved F or W. D genes are given only for firm matches. Clone size is shown for a subset of rows, as once, few, many or a class of expanded clone.

NA	NA	TRBV6-5	TRBJ2-7	TGTGCCAGCAGTTACTCGAGAGAATACGAGCAGTACTTC	CASSYSREYEQYF
NA	TRBD2	TRBV7-6	TRBJ2-3	TGTGCCAGCAGCCCAGCGGGGAACACAGATACGCAGTATTTT	CASSPAGNTDTQYF
few	NA	TRBV5-1	TRBJ1-6	TGCGCCAGCAGCTTCAAAGATTCACCCCTCCACTTT	CASSFKDSPLHF
many	NA	TRBV18	TRBJ2-5	TGTGCCAGCTCACTCAAGGGTGCATCGGAGACCCAGTACTTC	CASSLKGASETQYF
NA	NA	TRBV29-1	TRBJ2-5	TGCAGCGGGGGCGCACGATCGGCGGAGACCCAGTACTTC	CSGGARSAETQYF
NA	NA	TRBV2	TRBJ1-5	TGTGCCAGCGGGACACAAGTACAGCCCCAGCATTTT	CASGTQVQPQHF
NA	TRBD2	TRBV24-1	TRBJ2-1	TGTGCCACCAGTGGTACTAGCGGGGGCCATGAGCAGTTCTTC	CATSGTSGGHEQFF
NA	NA	TRBV7-9	TRBJ2-1	TGTGCCAGCAGCTTAGTCGGTCAGGGCAATGAGCAGTTCTTC	CASSLVGQGNEQFF
NA	NA	TRBV20-1	TRBJ2-3	TGCAGTGCTAGAGCTCGACTAGTAGGCACAGATACGCAGTATTTT	CSARARLVGTDTQYF
NA	NA	TRBV12-3/TRBV12-4	TRBJ1-2	TGTGCCAGCAGTCCCCGGGCAGGATCCCTCGACTATGGCTACACCTTC	CASSPRAGSLDYGYTF
many	NA	TRBV5-1	TRBJ2-2	TGCGCCAGCAGCTTAAATGTCCCTCCGAACACCGGGGAGCTGTTTTTT	CASSLNVPPNTGELFF